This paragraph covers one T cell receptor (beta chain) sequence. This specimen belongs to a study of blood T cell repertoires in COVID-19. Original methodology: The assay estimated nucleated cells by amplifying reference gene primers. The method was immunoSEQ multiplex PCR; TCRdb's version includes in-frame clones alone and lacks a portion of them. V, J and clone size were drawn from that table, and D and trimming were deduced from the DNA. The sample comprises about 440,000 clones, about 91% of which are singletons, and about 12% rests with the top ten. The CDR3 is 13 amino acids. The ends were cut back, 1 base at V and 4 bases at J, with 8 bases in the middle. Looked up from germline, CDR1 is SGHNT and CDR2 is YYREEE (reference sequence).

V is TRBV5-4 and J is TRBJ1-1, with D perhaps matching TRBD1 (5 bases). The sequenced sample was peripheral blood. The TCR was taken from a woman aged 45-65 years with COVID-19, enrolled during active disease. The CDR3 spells CASSLSRVTEAFF. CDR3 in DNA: TGTGCCAGCAGCTTGTCCAGGGTCACTGAAGCTTTCTTT.